Following are 7 T cell receptor beta chains from one sample sequenced in a study of T cells in Graves' hyperthyroidism and ophthalmopathy. RNA transcripts provided the source from which TCR beta CDR3 regions were amplified. The study used the HTBI primer set for a first-round RT-PCR of the TCR CDR3. One entry per CDR3 protein results from TCRdb running MiXCR on the multiplex PCR reads. The table shows hundreds of thousands of distinct CDR3 sequences, with 15% to 19% occurring only once. Sequenced: blood. The receptors were gathered from a young woman with Graves' hyperthyroidism.

This clonotype was observed many times. The chain is built from TRBV2 and TRBJ1-2; the D gene is possibly TRBD1 (5 bases). CDR3 length: 13 amino acids. Germline CDR1 reads SNHLY; CDR2 reads FYNNEI. V was clipped by 3 bases and J by 8 bases, with 13 bases between them. The DNA of the CDR3 is TGTGCCAGCAGTGATGACAGACCGATCGGCTACACCTTC. Amino acid sequence: CASSDDRPIGYTF.

As for this clonotype: A clone one base away is much larger, so this may be a read error. The chain employs TRBV6-1 and TRBJ2-5; a weak D match, TRBD2 (7 bases). The V end lost 2 bases, the J end lost 7 bases, and 14 bases lay between the germline ends. CDR1 and CDR2 from the germline V gene are MNHNS and SASEGT. The CDR3 is 14 residues long. CDR3 DNA: TGTGCCAGCAGTGAAAGGGGGGGGCTTGGGACCCAGTACTTC. It specifies CASSERGGLGTQYF.

This clonotype was counted only a few times. The gene calls are TRBV19 and TRBJ1-3; 7 bases are a match to TRBD1. There are 15 residues in the CDR3. The J segment lost 2 bases and the V segment lost 3 bases, leaving 4 bases of the junction unmatched. The germline gives CDR1 LNHDA, CDR2 SQIVND (reference sequence). The CDR3 here is CASSIKGATGNTIYF. The CDR3 coding sequence is TGTGCCAGTAGTATCAAGGGGGCAACTGGAAACACCATATATTTT.

This clonotype has a count of ten or more. The CDR3 here is CASSPAFGSSYEQYF. The DNA of the CDR3 is TGTGCCAGCAGCCCCGCCTTTGGTAGCTCCTACGAGCAGTACTTC. The rearrangement uses TRBV12-3 or TRBV12-4 and TRBJ2-7; D unclear. Trimming removed 6 bases from V and 0 bases from J, with 15 bases in between. The length of the CDR3 is 15 residues.

This clonotype has ten or more counts. The chain carries TRBV12-3 or TRBV12-4 and TRBJ1-2, with D possibly TRBD1 on 6 matching bases. The CDR3 totals 14 residues. Trimming took off 0 bases at V and 7 bases at J, with 12 bases between the two ends. CDR3 nucleotides: TGTGCCAGCAGTTTAGCAGCAGGGGTAGGTGGCTACACCTTC. Its protein is CASSLAAGVGGYTF.

The J gene is TRBJ2-3, the V gene TRBV6-1, with a tentative D call TRBD2 (7 bases). The germline V gene has CDR1 MNHNS and CDR2 SASEGT. V was shortened by 4 bases and J by 7 bases, with 18 bases between the two germline ends. This CDR3 spans 15 amino acids. The CDR3 region has the DNA TGTGCCAGCAGTGGGCCCATCCGGGGGGCAAATACGCAGTATTTT. Its translation: CASSGPIRGANTQYF.

This clonotype appeared many times. The CDR3 nucleotides are TGTGCCAGCACGGTGGGGCTAGCGGGAGATACGCAGTATTTT. Its protein product is CASTVGLAGDTQYF. The chain carries TRBV2 and TRBJ2-3; 8 bases match TRBD2. Per germline, CDR1 SNHLY and CDR2 FYNNEI. J lost 5 bases, V lost 7 bases, and 8 bases had no gene match. The CDR3 consists of 14 residues.